This T cell receptor (beta chain) was documented in a study of yellow fever vaccine responses in identical twins. Germline CDR1 KGHSH, CDR2 LQKENI. With 5 bases clipped from V and 5 bases from J, the junction kept 7 bases outside the gene matches. CDR3 size: 15 residues. For this clonotype: The target antigen is unknown.

From the RT-PCR reads, TCRdb called clonotypes with MiXCR, one entry per CDR3 protein. The sample records roughly 18,000 distinct CDR3 sequences, around 67% being singletons. Broader study findings: The authors reported partly convergent, partly personalized vaccine responses in identical twins.

The genes are TRBV18 and TRBJ2-2; TRBD1 matches 8 bases. Sequenced material: T cells from blood (PBMCs), unsorted or a sorted subset (not recorded which), taken before or after yellow fever vaccination (not recorded which). This receptor was identified in a woman aged 18-35 years who received the yellow fever vaccine. CDR3 bases: TGTGCCAGCTCATTGACCGGGACAGGTACCGGGGAGCTGTTTTTT. This codes for CASSLTGTGTGELFF.